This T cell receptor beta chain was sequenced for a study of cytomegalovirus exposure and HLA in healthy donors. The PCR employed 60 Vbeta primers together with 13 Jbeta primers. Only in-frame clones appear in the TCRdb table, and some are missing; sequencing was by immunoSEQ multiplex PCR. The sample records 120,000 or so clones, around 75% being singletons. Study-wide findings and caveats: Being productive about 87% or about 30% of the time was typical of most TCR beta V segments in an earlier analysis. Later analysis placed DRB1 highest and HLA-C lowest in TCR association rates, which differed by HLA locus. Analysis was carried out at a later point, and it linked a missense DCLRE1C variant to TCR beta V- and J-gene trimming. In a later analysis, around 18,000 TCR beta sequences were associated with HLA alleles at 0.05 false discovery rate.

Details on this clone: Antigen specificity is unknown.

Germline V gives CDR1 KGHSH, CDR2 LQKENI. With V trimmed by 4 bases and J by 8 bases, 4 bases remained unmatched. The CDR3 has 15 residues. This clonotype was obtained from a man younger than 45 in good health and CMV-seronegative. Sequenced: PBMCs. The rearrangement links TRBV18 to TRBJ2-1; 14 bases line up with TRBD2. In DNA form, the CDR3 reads TGTGCCAGCTCACTGGGACTAGCGGGGGCGTATGAGCAGTTCTTC. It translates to CASSLGLAGAYEQFF.